The 14 T cell receptor beta chains below were found in one sample sequenced in a study of Ad26.COV2.S vaccination and SARS-CoV-2 variants. Profiling relied on immunoSEQ multiplex PCR, and the TCRdb table lists in-frame clones only, not all of them. This sample yields some 390,000 clones, of which around 89% are seen a single time; 1.5% to 2% belongs to the top ten. This sample's treatment: 15 to 20 received Ad26.COV2.S at low or high dose, single or two shots; about 5 received placebo; per-sample allocation not given. At day 63 after the first vaccine or placebo injection, samples were drawn. Sequencing used peripheral blood, obtained in a trial of Ad26.COV2.S vaccine versus placebo. The source of these receptors is a person between 18 and 60 years old who received the Ad26.COV2.S COVID-19 vaccine or a placebo.

The chain carries TRBV7-2 and TRBJ1-3; D is ambiguous. The CDR3 spans 15 residues. With 2 bases removed from V and 4 bases from J, the gap between germline ends came to 12 bases. Per germline, CDR1 SGHTA and CDR2 FQGNSA. The CDR3 nucleotides read TGTGCCAGCAGCTTACTTATGGTTCAGGGAAACACCATATATTTT. Translating it yields CASSLLMVQGNTIYF.

The genes are TRBV9 and TRBJ2-3, with 11 bases lining up with TRBD2. CDR1 and CDR2 (germline): SGDLS, YYNGEE. V was clipped by 0 bases and J by 6 bases; unmatched bases: 3. The CDR3 has 15 residues. The CDR3 region is CASSVGPSGGDTQYF. For the CDR3, the DNA is TGTGCCAGCAGCGTAGGGCCTAGCGGGGGGGATACGCAGTATTTT. The full variable domain, completed using reference TRBV9 and TRBJ2-3, is DSGVTQTPKHLITATGQRVTLRCSPRSGDLSVYWYQQSLDQGLQFLIQYYNGEERAKGNILERFSAQQFPDLHSELNLSSLELGDSALYFCASSVGPSGGDTQYFGPGTRLTVL.

This chain joins TRBV9 and TRBJ2-1; D is possibly TRBD1 (6 bases). V lost 3 bases and J 6 bases, leaving 13 bases between the germline ends. The CDR3 loop spans 14 amino acids. Germline lookup yields CDR1 SGDLS and CDR2 YYNGEE. CDR3 coding DNA: TGTGCCAGCAGCGCTGGACAGTTTTCCAATGAGCAGTTCTTC. This gives the protein CASSAGQFSNEQFF.

J is TRBJ1-5 and V is TRBV28; TRBD1 agrees at 7 bases. There are 15 residues in the CDR3. CDR1 is MDHEN, CDR2 SYDVKM, per germline. V was pared by 7 bases and J by 6 bases, with 12 bases of the junction left unmatched. CDR3 sequence: CASILGGYRGQPQHF. CDR3 DNA: TGTGCCAGCATACTAGGGGGCTATCGGGGTCAGCCCCAGCATTTT.

J is TRBJ2-6 and V is TRBV2; TRBD2 matches 7 bases. The CDR3 has 16 residues. The V gene end was trimmed by 9 bases and the J gene end by 1 base; junction bases not matched to a gene: 9. CDR1 SNHLY and CDR2 FYNNEI come from the germline V gene. The CDR3 sequence: CASKRDRNSGANVLTF. The CDR3, as DNA: TGTGCCAGTAAGCGGGACCGGAATTCTGGGGCCAACGTCCTGACTTTC. Filled out from reference TRBV2 and TRBJ2-6, the complete variable domain reads EPEVTQTPSHQVTQMGQEVILRCVPISNHLYFYWYRQILGQKVEFLVSFYNNEISEKSEIFDDQFSVERPDGSNFTLKIRSTKLEDSAMYFCASKRDRNSGANVLTFGAGSRLTVL.

The CDR3 here is CASSPHPGLTEAFF. CDR3 DNA: TGTGCCAGCAGTCCCCATCCAGGGCTGACTGAAGCTTTCTTT. V is TRBV6-5 and J is TRBJ1-1; D is perhaps TRBD1 (5 bases). The CDR3 covers 14 residues. Germline CDR1 reads MNHEY; CDR2 reads SVGAGI. The ends were cut back, 5 bases at V and 5 bases at J, with 15 bases in the middle.

The chain is built from TRBV7-8 and TRBJ2-3; 14 bases map to TRBD2. Germline CDR1 reads SGHVS; CDR2 reads FQNEAQ. The CDR3 contains 17 residues. With V trimmed by 1 base and J by 4 bases, 4 bases remained unmatched. The CDR3 DNA reads TGTGCCAGCAGCTTAGTGGGACTAGCGGGAGCATCAGATACGCAGTATTTT. Protein sequence: CASSLVGLAGASDTQYF. The full variable domain, in which reference TRBV7-8 and TRBJ2-3 provide the parts outside the CDR3, is GAGVSQSPRYKVAKRGQDVALRCDPISGHVSLFWYQQALGQGPEFLTYFQNEAQLDKSGLPSDRFFAERPEGSVSTLKIQRTQQEDSAVYLCASSLVGLAGASDTQYFGPGTRLTVL.

This clone was seen just once. CDR3 region: CASSFRLAGEVDTQYF. DNA for the CDR3: TGTGCCAGCAGCTTCCGACTAGCGGGAGAGGTAGATACGCAGTATTTT. The V call is TRBV7-8, the J call TRBJ2-3; 12 nucleotides match TRBD2. The germline gives CDR1 SGHVS, CDR2 FQNEAQ. The CDR3 runs 16 residues. The ends lost 3 bases at V and 5 bases at J; junction bases unmatched: 6.

The chain recombines TRBV28 with TRBJ2-1, with D unresolved. V lost 8 bases, J lost 8 bases, and 7 bases lay in between. Per germline, CDR1 MDHEN and CDR2 SYDVKM. This CDR3 is 10 amino acids long. The CDR3 DNA follows: TGTGCCAGCGGCCACTATGAGCAGTTCTTC. It encodes CASGHYEQFF.

This clone was observed a single time. The rearrangement uses TRBV4-2 and TRBJ1-5; 7 nucleotides agree with TRBD1. The CDR3 sequence is 15 residues long. V was pared by 1 base and J by 4 bases, with 4 bases of the junction left unmatched. Germline CDR1 LGHNA, CDR2 YNFKEQ. This CDR3 is CASSQGGQLNQPQHF. As DNA, the CDR3 is TGTGCCAGCAGCCAAGGGGGACAGCTTAATCAGCCCCAGCATTTT.

The rearrangement joins TRBV28 to TRBJ1-4; 10 nucleotides match TRBD1. V trimming: 7 bases; J trimming: 7 bases; junction bases outside the gene matches: 6. CDR1 is MDHEN, CDR2 SYDVKM, per germline. The CDR3 consists of 14 residues. The CDR3 reads CASTSTGGLEKLFF. CDR3 nucleotides: TGTGCCAGCACCTCGACAGGGGGCCTTGAAAAACTGTTTTTT.

The CDR3 sequence: CASSLADPGGYTF. CDR3 nucleotides: TGTGCCAGCAGTTTAGCGGACCCCGGCGGCTACACCTTC. The chain employs TRBV28 and TRBJ1-2; the D is unclear. The CDR3 contains 13 residues. Germline values: CDR1 MDHEN, CDR2 SYDVKM. V shed 2 bases and J shed 8 bases, with 12 bases lying between them.

CDR3 DNA sequence: TGTGCCAGCAGGCCCGGGACAGCTAACACTGAAGCTTTCTTT. Amino acids: CASRPGTANTEAFF. J is TRBJ1-1 and V is TRBV9, with 7 bases that match TRBD1. The ends lost 5 bases at V and 2 bases at J; junction bases unmatched: 6. Germline-derived CDR1 and CDR2 are SGDLS and YYNGEE. The CDR3 loop spans 14 amino acids.

V usage is TRBV9 and J usage is TRBJ2-3; D not resolved. Between the trimmed V and J ends, which lost 1 base and 3 bases, there was a span of 9 bases. Germline loops: CDR1 SGDLS, CDR2 YYNGEE. The CDR3 is 14 residues long. The CDR3 DNA is TGTGCCAGCAGCGTATCCATCCGAACAGATACGCAGTATTTT. Translation gives CASSVSIRTDTQYF.